This is a list of T cell receptor beta chains from one sample in a study of blood T cells in healthy people across ages. TCRdb independently ran MiXCR on the 5' RACE reads; one entry per CDR3 protein. The data show some 640,000 distinct CDR3 sequences, around 45% seen once. Sequenced material: blood. These TCRs come from a woman aged 55-69 years in good health. The CDR3 runs from the conserved cysteine through the conserved F or W. A D gene is named only where the DNA matches it firmly. Part of the rows lack a size; the others show once, few, many or a class for expanded clones.

TRBJ1-6 TRBV3-1 NA few CASSVGVRGTGPLHF TGTGCCAGCAGCGTTGGGGTACGGGGCACCGGACCCCTCCACTTT
TRBJ2-3 TRBV7-9 NA many CASSWTDTQYF TGTGCCAGCAGCTGGACAGATACGCAGTATTTT
TRBJ2-7 TRBV5-1 TRBD2 NA CASSLDLAGDVQYF TGCGCCAGCAGCTTGGATCTAGCGGGAGACGTGCAGTACTTC
TRBJ2-7 TRBV11-2 NA NA CASSLREAGEQYF TGTGCCAGCAGCTTAAGGGAGGCGGGGGAGCAGTACTTC
TRBJ2-7 TRBV4-3 NA few CASSQDVVSYEQYF TGCGCCAGCAGCCAAGACGTCGTCTCCTACGAGCAGTACTTC
TRBJ2-3 TRBV4-2 TRBD1 few CASSQGGKGTGLYF TGTGCCAGCAGCCAAGGTGGAAAGGGGACAGGGTTGTATTTT
TRBJ2-1 TRBV6-1 NA many CASSGEAYNEQFF TGTGCCAGCAGTGGTGAGGCCTACAATGAGCAGTTCTTC
TRBJ1-2 TRBV16 TRBD1 NA CASSPWDSPGYTF TGTGCCAGCAGCCCCTGGGACAGCCCTGGCTACACCTTC
TRBJ1-1 TRBV5-1 TRBD1 NA CASRTGDRITEAFF TGCGCCAGCCGGACAGGGGATAGGATCACTGAAGCTTTCTTT
TRBJ2-7 TRBV10-3 NA few CAISESEGPHEQYF TGTGCCATCAGTGAGTCGGAGGGACCCCACGAGCAGTACTTC
TRBJ2-5 TRBV18 NA NA CASSRRVNEQYF TGTGCCAGCTCACGGAGGGTCAATGAGCAGTACTTC
TRBJ1-5 TRBV6-5 NA few CASSSQGQPQHF TGTGCCAGCAGTTCACAGGGACAGCCCCAGCATTTT
TRBJ2-7 TRBV5-1 TRBD2 few CASSPTPGLAGTYEQYF TGCGCCAGCAGCCCGACCCCGGGACTAGCGGGGACTTACGAGCAGTACTTC
TRBJ2-7 TRBV20-1 NA NA CSARDGLIYNEQYF TGCAGTGCGCGGGACGGCCTCATCTACAATGAGCAGTACTTC
TRBJ2-1 TRBV27 TRBD2 NA CASSFGIAGWGEQFF TGTGCCAGCAGTTTTGGAATAGCGGGATGGGGTGAGCAGTTCTTC
TRBJ2-3 TRBV7-2 TRBD2 few CASSQGERDRLGWGTQYF TGTGCCAGCAGCCAAGGGGAGCGGGATCGGTTGGGGTGGGGTACGCAGTATTTT
TRBJ2-5 TRBV5-1 NA few CASSLALKEETQYF TGCGCCAGCAGCTTGGCCCTGAAAGAAGAGACCCAGTACTTC
TRBJ2-1 TRBV3-1 NA NA CASTRGGVNEQFF TGTGCCAGCACAAGGGGGGGAGTAAATGAGCAGTTCTTC
TRBJ2-1 TRBV20-1 NA NA CSAAPHSDNEQFF TGCAGTGCTGCTCCCCATTCTGACAATGAGCAGTTCTTC
TRBJ2-1 TRBV29-1 NA few CSVDPGSGNEQFF TGCAGCGTTGACCCGGGCTCGGGCAATGAGCAGTTCTTC
TRBJ2-5 TRBV20-1 NA few CSAWLRETQYF TGCAGTGCTTGGCTCAGGGAGACCCAGTACTTC
TRBJ2-7 TRBV9 NA many CASSVAGVGAYEQYF TGTGCCAGCAGCGTAGCTGGGGTTGGGGCCTACGAGCAGTACTTC
TRBJ2-5 TRBV5-6 NA NA CASSFRESRETQYF TGTGCCAGCAGCTTCAGGGAATCACGAGAGACCCAGTACTTC
TRBJ2-5 TRBV11-3 NA NA CASSPGGSGETQYF TGTGCCAGCAGCCCCGGGGGTAGCGGAGAGACCCAGTACTTC
TRBJ1-2 TRBV10-3 NA NA CAVRTGPGTNYGYTF TGTGCCGTCAGGACGGGACCAGGGACTAACTATGGCTACACCTTC
TRBJ2-7 TRBV29-1 TRBD2 NA CSLTGTSGSFEQYF TGCAGCCTTACCGGGACTAGCGGGAGTTTTGAGCAGTACTTC
TRBJ2-1 TRBV29-1 NA NA CSVGHEQFF TGCAGCGTTGGTCATGAGCAGTTCTTC
TRBJ2-7 TRBV28 TRBD2 few CASTSSGRASYEQYF TGTGCCAGCACCTCAAGCGGGAGGGCCTCCTACGAGCAGTACTTC
TRBJ2-3 TRBV18 TRBD1 once CASSPTNRGISTDTQYF TGTGCCAGCTCACCGACTAACAGGGGAATCAGCACAGATACGCAGTATTTT
TRBJ2-4 TRBV4-3 TRBD2 few CASSQESGVLAKNIQYF TGCGCCAGCAGCCAAGAAAGCGGGGTACTAGCCAAAAACATTCAGTACTTC
TRBJ2-1 TRBV29-1 NA NA CSVETYSEQFF TGCAGCGTTGAAACCTACAGTGAGCAGTTCTTC
TRBJ2-1 TRBV25-1 TRBD2 NA CASSGTSSTYNEQFF TGTGCCAGCAGTGGGACTAGCAGTACATACAATGAGCAGTTCTTC
TRBJ1-1 TRBV28 NA NA CASRPSMGAFTEAFF TGTGCCAGCCGACCTAGCATGGGTGCTTTCACTGAAGCTTTCTTT
TRBJ1-2 TRBV20-1 TRBD1 NA CSVIETGGDGYTF TGCAGTGTTATCGAGACAGGGGGCGACGGCTACACCTTC
TRBJ2-3 TRBV2 NA NA CASSPDHTDTQYF TGTGCCAGCAGCCCGGACCACACAGATACGCAGTATTTT
TRBJ2-3 TRBV4-3 NA NA CASSQERLNPTGTQYF TGCGCCAGCAGCCAAGAAAGATTAAACCCGACGGGGACGCAGTATTTT
TRBJ1-1 TRBV20-1 NA NA CSAPRGGPNTEAFF TGCAGTGCTCCCCGGGGAGGGCCGAACACTGAAGCTTTCTTT
TRBJ2-7 TRBV6-1 TRBD2 NA CANSDGGRGFYEQYF TGTGCCAACAGTGATGGCGGGAGGGGATTCTACGAGCAGTACTTC
TRBJ2-3 TRBV27 TRBD2 few CASSPSLAAFSTQYF TGTGCCAGCAGTCCATCACTAGCGGCTTTTAGTACGCAGTATTTT
TRBJ2-6 TRBV29-1 TRBD1 NA CSVGTATSSGANVLTF TGCAGCGTAGGGACAGCCACAAGCTCTGGGGCCAACGTCCTGACTTTC
TRBJ1-3 TRBV9 NA NA CASSVATGRGSGNAIYF TGTGCCAGCAGCGTAGCTACGGGGCGCGGCTCTGGAAACGCCATATATTTT
TRBJ2-5 TRBV6-2/TRBV6-3 TRBD2 NA CASNRGSIEETQYF TGTGCCAGCAACCGCGGGAGTATTGAAGAGACCCAGTACTTC
TRBJ2-7 TRBV9 TRBD2 NA CASSRTSGTPHEQYF TGTGCCAGCAGCCGGACTAGCGGGACCCCCCACGAGCAGTACTTC
TRBJ1-2 TRBV3-1 NA NA CASIQRMSGYTF TGTGCCAGCATCCAACGAATGAGCGGCTACACCTTC
TRBJ1-2 TRBV30 NA NA CAWVGRNYGYTF TGTGCCTGGGTAGGCCGAAACTATGGCTACACCTTC
TRBJ2-7 TRBV5-1 TRBD1 NA CASRLQTGGFSEQYF TGCGCCAGCAGGTTACAGACAGGGGGGTTTAGCGAGCAGTACTTC
TRBJ2-1 TRBV7-7 TRBD2 NA CASNSSPSGSEQFF TGTGCCAGCAACTCCTCCCCGAGCGGGAGTGAGCAGTTCTTC
TRBJ1-6 TRBV4-2 TRBD1 few CASRGGQGALSPLHF TGTGCCAGCAGGGGGGGACAGGGGGCTTTATCACCCCTCCACTTT
TRBJ1-1 TRBV20-1 TRBD1 once CSARGLGDEAFF TGCAGTGCCAGGGGGCTTGGGGATGAAGCTTTCTTT
TRBJ1-2 TRBV20-1 NA once CSAPRFNYGYTF TGCAGTGCCCCCAGGTTTAACTATGGCTACACCTTC